Shown below are 13 T cell receptor beta chains from a single sample sequenced in a study of shared clonotypes between healthy human individuals. This table comes from immunoSEQ multiplex PCR, and its TCRdb copy is limited to in-frame clones, with some not included. The sample holds some 1.5 million clones, approximately 98% seen once. Sequenced input: naive CD4+ T cells sorted from blood. Subset meaning: CD45RA+ positively selected. These receptors were taken from a man aged 25 to 45 in good health.

Concerning this clone itself: The junction shows a germline mismatch at one end, possibly a read error. CDR3 coding DNA: TGCGCCAGCAGCCAAGGACAGGGACTAGCGGGAGGTGCCCACTTC. It yields the protein CASSQGQGLAGGAHF. The chain has TRBV4-3 and TRBJ2-7; TRBD2 aligns across 15 bases. This CDR3 is 15 amino acids long. Germline CDR1 is LGHNA and CDR2 is YSLEER.

This rearrangement joins TRBV30 to TRBJ2-5; no clear D gene. CDR1 and CDR2 from the germline V gene are GTSNPN and SVGIG (reference sequence). This CDR3 has 11 amino acids. Trimming took off 4 bases at V and 5 bases at J, with 8 bases between the two ends. CDR3 amino acids: CAWNQAETQYF. CDR3 bases: TGTGCCTGGAATCAGGCGGAGACCCAGTACTTC.

The J gene is TRBJ1-5, the V gene TRBV29-1; D unresolved. Germline V gene data show CDR1 as SQVTM and CDR2 as ANQGSEA. Deletions cut 4 bases from V and 3 bases from J, with 10 bases between. The CDR3 sequence is 13 residues long. CDR3 DNA sequence: TGCAGCGTTGTAGTTACACTCAATCAGCCCCAGCATTTT. The encoded protein is CSVVVTLNQPQHF.

The rearrangement links TRBV19 to TRBJ2-1, with D uncertain. V was clipped by 6 bases and J by 10 bases, with 10 bases between them. Germline V CDR1 and CDR2: LNHDA, SQIVND (reference sequence). This CDR3 is 11 amino acids long. The CDR3, as DNA: TGTGCCAGTAGCAGAAAAGCGGAGCAGTTCTTC. This translates into CASSRKAEQFF. The whole variable domain, remainder taken from reference TRBV19 and TRBJ2-1, is DGGITQSPKYLFRKEGQNVTLSCEQNLNHDAMYWYRQDPGQGLRLIYYSQIVNDFQKGDIAEGYSVSREKKESFPLTVTSAQKNPTAFYLCASSRKAEQFFGPGTRLTVL.

The V call is TRBV18, the J call TRBJ2-5; D gene uncertain. V shed 10 bases and J shed 4 bases, with 16 bases lying between them. The CDR3 is 13 amino acids. The V gene's germline CDR1 is KGHSH and CDR2 LQKENI. The CDR3 region is CATEREELETQYF. DNA of the CDR3: TGTGCCACCGAACGTGAGGAGCTAGAGACCCAGTACTTC.

The chain has TRBV19 and TRBJ2-1, with 15 positions matching TRBD2. Per the germline V gene, CDR1 is LNHDA and CDR2 is SQIVND (reference sequence). The CDR3 consists of 15 residues. J gave up 7 bases and V 7 bases, and 5 bases lay outside the gene matches. DNA for the CDR3: TGTGCCAGTACCACGGGGACTAGCGGGGGGAATGAGCAGTTCTTC. Translated: CASTTGTSGGNEQFF. Full variable domain (remainder filled in from reference TRBV19 and TRBJ2-1): DGGITQSPKYLFRKEGQNVTLSCEQNLNHDAMYWYRQDPGQGLRLIYYSQIVNDFQKGDIAEGYSVSREKKESFPLTVTSAQKNPTAFYLCASTTGTSGGNEQFFGPGTRLTVL.

V gene TRBV29-1 combines with J gene TRBJ2-3; 9 nucleotides line up with TRBD2. Looked up from germline, CDR1 is SQVTM and CDR2 is ANQGSEA. This CDR3 contains 15 residues. J was trimmed by 4 bases and V by 4 bases; bases with no gene match: 9. The CDR3 is CSVGSSSGTADTQYF. The CDR3 DNA reads TGCAGCGTTGGTTCTTCTAGCGGGACGGCAGATACGCAGTATTTT.

The sample holds one count of this clone. The genes are TRBV15 and TRBJ2-6; D is tentatively TRBD1 or TRBD2 (5 bases each). CDR1 and CDR2 (germline): LNHNV, YYDKDF (reference sequence). The V end lost 3 bases, the J end lost 1 base, and 13 bases lay between the germline ends. The CDR3 is made up of 17 amino acids. This CDR3 is CATSSGTDSSGANVLTF. The CDR3 DNA follows: TGTGCCACCAGCAGCGGGACGGATTCGTCTGGGGCCAACGTCCTGACTTTC.

This clone was observed once. The chain couples TRBV25-1 to TRBJ1-2, with D unclear. The germline V gene encodes CDR1 MGHDK and CDR2 SYGVNS. The CDR3 has 14 amino acids. The V gene lost 0 bases and the J gene lost 4 bases, with 9 bases spanning the gap. In DNA, the CDR3 is TGTGCCAGCAGTGAATATGGGCAAGTCTATGGCTACACCTTC. Protein sequence: CASSEYGQVYGYTF.

The chain employs TRBV19 and TRBJ2-5, with D tentatively TRBD1 (7 bases). Germline CDR1 reads LNHDA; CDR2 reads SQIVND (reference sequence). V was pared by 7 bases and J by 5 bases, with 23 bases between. The CDR3 contains 16 residues. Here the CDR3 DNA reads TGTGCCAGTAAAACTGTGGCAGGGGGGTTTGAGGAGACCCAGTACTTC. Translating gives CASKTVAGGFEETQYF.

The gene calls are TRBV9 and TRBJ2-3, with TRBD2 matching over 7 bases. The ends lost 3 bases at V and 0 bases at J; junction bases unmatched: 7. The CDR3 spans 16 residues. Per germline, CDR1 SGDLS and CDR2 YYNGEE. Here the CDR3 reads CASSDGGRQSTDTQYF. CDR3 in DNA: TGTGCCAGCAGCGACGGCGGGAGACAGAGCACAGATACGCAGTATTTT.

This rearrangement joins TRBV30 to TRBJ1-1, with a tentative D call TRBD1 (5 bases). The CDR3 is 12 residues long. V lost 3 bases and J 9 bases, leaving 14 bases between the germline ends. Looked up from germline, CDR1 is GTSNPN and CDR2 is SVGIG (reference sequence). CDR3 in DNA: TGTGCCTGGAGCGCGGGACCGCCTAAAGCTTTCTTT. It codes for CAWSAGPPKAFF.

The chain combines TRBV5-1 with TRBJ1-3; D might be TRBD1 (6 bases). V was clipped by 4 bases and J by 9 bases, with 14 bases between them. The CDR3 is 13 amino acids. Germline CDR1 reads SGHRS; CDR2 reads YFSETQ. The CDR3: CASSPGTGATIYF. The CDR3 DNA sequence: TGCGCCAGCAGCCCCGGGACGGGGGCCACCATATATTTT. Based on the CDR3 plus reference TRBV5-1 and TRBJ1-3, the full variable domain is KAGVTQTPRYLIKTRGQQVTLSCSPISGHRSVSWYQQTPGQGLQFLFEYFSETQRNKGNFPGRFSGRQFSNSRSEMNVSTLELGDSALYLCASSPGTGATIYFGEGSWLTVV.